A single sample gave rise to the 26 T cell receptor beta chains below, sequenced in a study of technical replicates of blood from a few donors. The assay was immunoSEQ multiplex PCR, and TCRdb's table has in-frame clones only and misses some. Among 80,000 or so clones listed, 70% to 90% were seen once. The sample comprised PBMCs. These receptors came from a human donor in good health. Some clones in this sample may be carry-over from other donors' samples.

The chain carries TRBV7-9 and TRBJ2-7; unclear D gene. The germline gives CDR1 SEHNR, CDR2 FQNEAQ (reference sequence). CDR3 length: 12 residues. Trimming removed 5 bases at V and 2 bases at J, with 7 bases between. CDR3 DNA sequence: TGTGCCAGCAGCCTCTCCGCCTACGAGCAGTACTTC. Protein sequence: CASSLSAYEQYF.

This chain uses TRBV11-3 with TRBJ2-6; D is uncertain. The CDR3 runs to 16 residues. The V end lost 5 bases, the J end lost 0 bases, and 11 bases lay between the germline ends. Germline V gene lookup returns CDR1 SGHNT and CDR2 YENEEA. The CDR3 here is CASSLRSSSGANVLTF. The CDR3 nucleotides are TGTGCCAGCAGCCTGAGATCTTCCTCTGGGGCCAACGTCCTGACTTTC.

The chain is built from TRBV7-9 and TRBJ1-5; 10 nucleotides align to TRBD1. V gave up 5 bases and J gave up 6 bases; unmatched junction bases: 10. The CDR3 extends over 16 amino acids. Germline V gene data show CDR1 as SEHNR and CDR2 as FQNEAQ (reference sequence). Written as DNA, the CDR3 is TGTGCCAGCAGCGACCGGGACAGGGGCCTAGGTCAGCCCCAGCATTTT. It yields the protein CASSDRDRGLGQPQHF.

The rearrangement links TRBV4-3 to TRBJ2-1, with 12 bases identical to TRBD2. This CDR3 region has 16 residues. Germline V gene data show CDR1 as LGHNA and CDR2 as YSLEER. The V segment lost 0 bases and the J segment 10 bases; nucleotides outside the gene matches: 7. Here the CDR3 reads CASSQDRVLAGGEQFF. The CDR3 DNA reads TGCGCCAGCAGCCAAGACAGGGTACTAGCGGGGGGCGAGCAGTTCTTC.

In nucleotides, the CDR3 is TGTGCCAGCAGCGAGGAGGACAGGGGAAACACTGAAGCTTTCTTT. Translating it yields CASSEEDRGNTEAFF. The chain recombines TRBV9 with TRBJ1-1; TRBD1 agrees at 9 bases. CDR3 length: 15 amino acids. J was trimmed by 2 bases and V by 3 bases; bases with no gene match: 5. Germline V gives CDR1 SGDLS, CDR2 YYNGEE.

This chain joins TRBV29-1 and TRBJ1-2; no definite D call. The CDR3 totals 11 residues. Germline CDR1 reads SQVTM; CDR2 reads ANQGSEA. The V end was cut by 1 base, the J end by 8 bases, with 8 bases between. CDR3 coding DNA: TGCAGCGTTGAAGTGCGGTCCGGCTACACCTTC. Protein: CSVEVRSGYTF.

The V call is TRBV12-5, the J call TRBJ2-7; 15 bases are shared with TRBD2. This CDR3 contains 17 residues. Looked up from germline, CDR1 is LGHNT and CDR2 is FRNRAP. With 7 bases clipped from V and 3 bases from J, the junction kept 10 bases outside the gene matches. The CDR3 loop reads CASVKGLAGGSIYEQYF. CDR3 nucleotides: TGTGCTAGTGTAAAGGGACTAGCGGGAGGCTCTATCTACGAGCAGTACTTC.

As concerns this clone: A much bigger clone sits one base away, suggesting this may be a read error. The chain is built from TRBV19 and TRBJ1-3, with 7 bases that match TRBD1. Germline V lookup: CDR1 LNHDA, CDR2 SQIVND (reference sequence). This CDR3 has 16 residues. As DNA, the CDR3 is TGTGCCAGTAGCCTCGACAGGGTCCCCTCTAGAAACACCATATATTTT. Translation: CASSLDRVPSRNTIYF.

The chain is built from TRBV30 and TRBJ2-1; TRBD2 matches 9 bases. CDR3 size: 15 residues. The J segment lost 6 bases and the V segment lost 0 bases, leaving 6 bases of the junction unmatched. Germline V gives CDR1 GTSNPN, CDR2 SVGIG (reference sequence). The CDR3 is CAWSVLLAGSNEQFF. In DNA form, the CDR3 reads TGTGCCTGGAGTGTATTGCTAGCGGGGTCCAATGAGCAGTTCTTC.

This clone was seen a single time. The rearrangement links TRBV25-1 to TRBJ2-7, with 10 bases matching TRBD1. CDR3 length: 17 residues. The ends lost 3 bases at V and 4 bases at J; junction bases unmatched: 12. Per the germline V gene, CDR1 is MGHDK and CDR2 is SYGVNS. CDR3 residues: CASSEGPGRGQGYEQYF. As DNA, the CDR3 is TGTGCCAGCAGTGAGGGGCCGGGGAGGGGACAGGGGTACGAGCAGTACTTC.

This clone has only one observation. The CDR3 DNA reads as TGTGCCAGCAGCTTAGACAACAGGGTTTTAAGGGGGGAGACCCAGTACTTC. It is translated as CASSLDNRVLRGETQYF. This chain connects TRBV7-8 to TRBJ2-5; possible D gene TRBD1, 6 bases. The CDR3 consists of 17 residues. Trimming cost V 1 base and J 5 bases, with 20 bases left between them. Germline assignment: CDR1 SGHVS and CDR2 FQNEAQ.

This chain uses TRBV7-9 with TRBJ1-1, with 8 bases fitting TRBD1. Germline V CDR1 and CDR2: SEHNR, FQNEAQ (reference sequence). Trimming cost V 1 base and J 5 bases; bases outside gene matches: 6. The CDR3 covers 15 residues. Here the CDR3 DNA reads TGTGCCAGCAGCTTAGGCAGGGGGCTAAAGACTGAAGCTTTCTTT. The encoded protein is CASSLGRGLKTEAFF.

The chain employs TRBV4-1 and TRBJ2-1, with D hard to call. Germline assignment: CDR1 MGHRA and CDR2 YSYEKL. The CDR3 is 17 residues long. The ends were cut back, 1 base at V and 3 bases at J, with 16 bases in the middle. CDR3 sequence: CASSQGPSAEVYNEQFF. The DNA of the CDR3 is TGCGCCAGCAGCCAAGGCCCTTCTGCTGAGGTCTACAATGAGCAGTTCTTC.

The chain is built from TRBV4-2 and TRBJ2-6; TRBD1 aligns across 8 bases. The CDR3 runs to 17 residues. V was clipped by 3 bases and J by 2 bases; unmatched bases: 6. In germline, CDR1 is LGHNA, CDR2 YNFKEQ. CDR3 residues: CASSQGAGGAGANVLTF. The CDR3, as DNA: TGTGCCAGCAGCCAGGGAGCAGGGGGCGCTGGGGCCAACGTCCTGACTTTC.

V and J are TRBV5-1 and TRBJ2-7; no definite D call. V was clipped by 2 bases and J by 3 bases, with 18 bases between them. The V gene's germline CDR1 is SGHRS and CDR2 YFSETQ. The CDR3 length is 16 residues. In nucleotides, the CDR3 is TGCGCCAGCAGCTTATCACCGGGTCTAGAGGTCTACGAGCAGTACTTC. Amino acid sequence: CASSLSPGLEVYEQYF.

The DNA of the CDR3 is TGTGCCAGCAGACGGGAGGGGGGTGGTGAAAAACTGTTTTTT. Translation: CASRREGGGEKLFF. V gene TRBV6-6 combines with J gene TRBJ1-4, with TRBD1 as a possible D gene (6 bases). Trimming took 6 bases from V and 7 from J, leaving 15 bases between them. The CDR3 runs 14 residues. Germline lookup yields CDR1 MNHNY and CDR2 SVGAGI (reference sequence).

This chain joins TRBV13 and TRBJ2-7; 9 bases map to TRBD1. The V gene's germline CDR1 is PRHDT and CDR2 FYEKMQ (reference sequence). V shed 3 bases, J shed 4 bases, and the junction held 7 bases outside the gene matches. This CDR3 region has 15 residues. The CDR3 DNA is TGTGCCAGCAGCTTTAGGAGACAGGGGGGTTACGAGCAGTACTTC. Encoded protein: CASSFRRQGGYEQYF.

This chain connects TRBV5-4 to TRBJ1-3; 9 nucleotides align to TRBD1. The CDR3 is 17 residues long. After removal of 4 bases from V and 0 bases from J, the junction contained 8 bases not matched to a gene. In germline, CDR1 is SGHNT, CDR2 YYREEE (reference sequence). The CDR3 bases are TGTGCCAGCAGCACCAACAGGGGGCCTTTCTCTGGAAACACCATATATTTT. The encoded protein is CASSTNRGPFSGNTIYF.

The V gene is TRBV7-8, the J gene TRBJ1-5; 12 positions agree with TRBD1. CDR1 is SGHVS and CDR2 is FQNEAQ in the germline V gene. Trimming cost V 7 bases and J 1 base; bases outside gene matches: 5. The CDR3 contains 16 residues. In DNA, the CDR3 is TGTGCCAGCACCCGGGACAGGGGGCAGAGCAATCAGCCCCAGCATTTT. This sequence encodes CASTRDRGQSNQPQHF.

The gene calls are TRBV25-1 and TRBJ1-1; TRBD1 aligns across 8 bases. Germline CDR1 reads MGHDK; CDR2 reads SYGVNS. The CDR3 runs 15 residues. V shed 2 bases, J shed 11 bases, and the junction held 13 bases outside the gene matches. CDR3 coding DNA: TGTGCCAGCAGTGAAGCTAGTAGGAGGCAGGGGGCTGCTTTCTTT. It yields the protein CASSEASRRQGAAFF.

The chain has TRBV7-3 and TRBJ2-7, with 10 bases matching TRBD1. The CDR3 totals 13 residues. V lost 5 bases and J lost 4; bases outside the gene matches: 2. Looked up from germline, CDR1 is SGHTA and CDR2 is FQGTGA. CDR3 DNA sequence: TGTGCCAGCAGCCCGGACAGGGGGTACGAGCAGTACTTC. The encoded protein is CASSPDRGYEQYF.

The chain has TRBV25-1 and TRBJ2-1; 11 bases agree with TRBD2. V shed 5 bases and J 7 bases; nucleotides not matched to a gene: 16. The CDR3 totals 18 residues. Germline CDR1 is MGHDK and CDR2 is SYGVNS. CDR3: CASSTLLAGGHGWNEQFF. CDR3 DNA: TGTGCCAGCAGTACTCTCCTAGCGGGAGGCCACGGATGGAATGAGCAGTTCTTC.

The gene calls are TRBV4-2 and TRBJ2-5; 11 bases line up with TRBD2. Trimming removed 0 bases from V and 5 bases from J; junction bases left unmatched: 2. This CDR3 spans 15 amino acids. Germline V gene data show CDR1 as LGHNA and CDR2 as YNFKEQ. DNA for the CDR3: TGTGCCAGCAGCCAAGATTTAGCGGGAGGGGAGACCCAGTACTTC. Translation gives CASSQDLAGGETQYF.

This clone was counted once. V usage is TRBV5-1 and J usage is TRBJ2-3; 7 bases agree with TRBD2. Germline assignment: CDR1 SGHRS and CDR2 YFSETQ. V shed 2 bases and J 3 bases; nucleotides not matched to a gene: 15. The CDR3 is made up of 18 amino acids. The CDR3 DNA sequence: TGCGCCAGCAGCTTACCGATGGGTGGCGGGAGAGGGACAGATACGCAGTATTTT. Translating it yields CASSLPMGGGRGTDTQYF.

The V and J genes are TRBV7-2 and TRBJ1-3; D uncertain. Germline loops: CDR1 SGHTA, CDR2 FQGNSA. The CDR3 is 15 amino acids. V was cut by 1 base and J by 2 bases, with 9 bases left in between. The CDR3 spells CASSLGGYTGNTIYF. DNA for the CDR3: TGTGCCAGCAGCTTAGGAGGGTACACTGGAAACACCATATATTTT.

The chain recombines TRBV5-1 with TRBJ1-1; a weak D match, TRBD1 (5 bases). The V and J ends lost 0 bases and 1 base respectively, with 10 bases between them. Germline CDR1 reads SGHRS; CDR2 reads YFSETQ. The CDR3 covers 15 residues. In DNA form, the CDR3 reads TGCGCCAGCAGCTTGGTGTGGGGGGGGAACACTGAAGCTTTCTTT. Protein sequence: CASSLVWGGNTEAFF.